The 8 T cell receptor beta chains listed next were all sequenced from one sample in a study of radiotherapy plus CTLA-4 blockade in lung cancer. The assay was immunoSEQ multiplex PCR, and TCRdb's table has in-frame clones only and misses some. The sample includes around 100,000 clones, approximately 77% of them seen just once. The starting material was peripheral blood, obtained from a patient treated with radiotherapy plus ipilimumab. Receptor source: a human donor with non-small cell lung cancer that progressed on radiotherapy plus ipilimumab. Some clones in this sample may be carry-over from other donors' samples.

The chain links TRBV6-6 to TRBJ1-2; D is undetermined. The germline CDR1 and CDR2 sequences are MNHNY and SVGAGI (reference sequence). The V end was cut by 1 base, the J end by 7 bases, with 7 bases between. The CDR3 covers 12 residues. CDR3 residues: CASSYYGGGYTF. In nucleotides, the CDR3 is TGTGCCAGCAGTTACTACGGTGGTGGCTACACCTTC.

This chain joins TRBV5-5 and TRBJ1-5; possibly TRBD1 for D (5 bases). The germline CDR1 and CDR2 sequences are SGHKS and YYEKEE (reference sequence). CDR3 length: 15 residues. Trimming cost V 3 bases and J 0 bases, with 10 bases left between them. This CDR3 is CASSYRRDSNQPQHF. In nucleotides, the CDR3 is TGTGCCAGCAGCTACAGGCGGGATAGCAATCAGCCCCAGCATTTT.

The chain has TRBV7-2 and TRBJ1-2; D is undetermined. The V gene's germline CDR1 is SGHTA and CDR2 FQGNSA. V was trimmed by 1 base and J by 8 bases, leaving 11 bases between them. CDR3 length: 13 residues. The CDR3 DNA follows: TGTGCCAGCAGCTTAGGACCCGCGGGGGGCTACACCTTC. It translates to CASSLGPAGGYTF.

In this sample, this clone turned up once. The V call is TRBV6-1, the J call TRBJ1-3, with D uncertain. Germline V gene data show CDR1 as MNHNS and CDR2 as SASEGT. The CDR3 length is 17 residues. V lost 0 bases and J 3 bases, leaving 15 bases between the germline ends. This chain's CDR3 is CASSEAKPSLFGNTIYF. In nucleotides, the CDR3 is TGTGCCAGCAGTGAAGCCAAACCAAGCTTATTTGGAAACACCATATATTTT.

This clone was seen once. The chain links TRBV2 to TRBJ1-2; 7 bases are a match to TRBD1. J was trimmed by 2 bases and V by 8 bases; bases with no gene match: 5. Germline V gene data show CDR1 as SNHLY and CDR2 as FYNNEI. There are 13 residues in the CDR3. Written as DNA, the CDR3 is TGTGCCAGCGGGTCGGACAGGAACTATGGCTACACCTTC. Translation gives CASGSDRNYGYTF. Supplemented by reference TRBV2 and TRBJ1-2, the full variable domain reads EPEVTQTPSHQVTQMGQEVILRCVPISNHLYFYWYRQILGQKVEFLVSFYNNEISEKSEIFDDQFSVERPDGSNFTLKIRSTKLEDSAMYFCASGSDRNYGYTFGSGTRLTVV.

The rearrangement uses TRBV6-5 and TRBJ2-1; the D gene could be TRBD1 or TRBD2 (5 bases each). The ends were cut back, 9 bases at V and 8 bases at J, with 23 bases in the middle. The germline V gene encodes CDR1 MNHEY and CDR2 SVGAGI. The length of the CDR3 is 15 residues. The CDR3 coding sequence is TGTGCCAGTGGTCCCGGGACGGGTCGGGGCGATGAGCAGTTCTTC. Translation gives CASGPGTGRGDEQFF.

The J gene is TRBJ2-7, the V gene TRBV4-1, with D uncertain. CDR3 length: 17 amino acids. Trimming cost V 1 base and J 2 bases, with 18 bases left between them. In germline, CDR1 is MGHRA, CDR2 YSYEKL. CDR3 sequence (DNA): TGCGCCAGCAGCCAAGTTTCTTTGGCACTTAGACCCTACGAGCAGTACTTC. Its protein is CASSQVSLALRPYEQYF.

The chain employs TRBV7-2 and TRBJ2-7; 10 bases fit TRBD1. The germline V gene has CDR1 SGHTA and CDR2 FQGNSA. The junction had 5 bases not matched to a gene; V was cut back by 0 bases and J by 3 bases. The CDR3 runs 16 residues. CDR3 in amino acids: CASSLARRTGGYEQYF. For the CDR3, the DNA is TGTGCCAGCAGCTTAGCGAGGAGGACAGGGGGCTACGAGCAGTACTTC. Full variable domain (remainder filled in from reference TRBV7-2 and TRBJ2-7): GAGVSQSPSNKVTEKGKDVELRCDPISGHTALYWYRQSLGQGLEFLIYFQGNSAPDKSGLPSDRFSAERTGGSVSTLTIQRTQQEDSAVYLCASSLARRTGGYEQYFGPGTRLTVT.